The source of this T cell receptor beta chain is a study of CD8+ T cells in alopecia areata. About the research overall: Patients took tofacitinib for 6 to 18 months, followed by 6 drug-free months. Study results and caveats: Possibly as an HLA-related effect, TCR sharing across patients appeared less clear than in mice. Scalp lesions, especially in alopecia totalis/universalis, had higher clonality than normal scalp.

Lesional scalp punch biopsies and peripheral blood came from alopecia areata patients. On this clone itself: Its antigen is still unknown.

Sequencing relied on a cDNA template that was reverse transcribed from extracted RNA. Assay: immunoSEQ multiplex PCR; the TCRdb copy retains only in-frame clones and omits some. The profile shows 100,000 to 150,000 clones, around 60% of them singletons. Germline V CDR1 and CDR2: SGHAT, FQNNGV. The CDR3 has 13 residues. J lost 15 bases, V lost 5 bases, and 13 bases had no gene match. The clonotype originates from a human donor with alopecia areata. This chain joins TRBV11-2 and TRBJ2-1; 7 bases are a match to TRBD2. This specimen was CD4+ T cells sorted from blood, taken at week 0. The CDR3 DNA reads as TGTGCCAGCAGCCCCGGTCACTCGGGAGGTGTGTTCTTC. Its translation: CASSPGHSGGVFF.